Below are 10 T cell receptor beta chains sequenced from a single sample in a study of T cell responses to AZD1222 COVID-19 vaccine. Here immunoSEQ multiplex PCR was the method, and the copy in TCRdb shows in-frame clones only, minus some. The table includes about 140,000 clones, roughly 89% detected once. The sample consisted of peripheral blood, taken on day 0 of AZD1222 vaccination. These receptors were taken from an adult in good health.

A single count supports this clone. This sequence joins TRBV4-3 and TRBJ1-1; maybe TRBD1 (5 bases). The CDR3 has 15 amino acids. V shed 1 base and J shed 1 base, with 10 bases lying between them. The germline gives CDR1 LGHNA, CDR2 YSLEER. The CDR3 region has the DNA TGCGCCAGCAGCCAAGTTGACGGGGGGAACACTGAAGCTTTCTTT. Translated: CASSQVDGGNTEAFF.

V gene TRBV19 combines with J gene TRBJ2-7; TRBD1 is a possible D gene (6 bases). The germline V gene encodes CDR1 LNHDA and CDR2 SQIVND (reference sequence). This CDR3 comprises 14 residues. Trimming left V 4 bases short and J 1 base short, with 11 bases between. The CDR3 loop is CASSTTGLSYEQYF. The CDR3 coding sequence is TGTGCCAGTAGTACAACAGGGTTGTCCTACGAGCAGTACTTC.

The V gene is TRBV24-1, the J gene TRBJ2-1, with D tentatively TRBD1 (6 bases). The CDR3 totals 13 residues. The V end lost 5 bases, the J end lost 9 bases, and 13 bases lay between the germline ends. Germline V gives CDR1 KGHDR, CDR2 SFDVKD. The DNA for the CDR3 is TGTGCCACCAGTGCGCTACAGGGTAGTGAGCAGTTCTTC. Translated: CATSALQGSEQFF.

The chain has TRBV18 and TRBJ1-1; D might be TRBD1 (5 bases). The CDR3 is 15 residues long. The germline gives CDR1 KGHSH, CDR2 LQKENI. Trimming removed 3 bases at V and 1 base at J, with 12 bases between. The CDR3 is CASSPTGDGNTEAFF. The CDR3 bases are TGTGCCAGCTCACCTACTGGGGACGGGAACACTGAAGCTTTCTTT.

This clone was detected only once. The chain employs TRBV25-1 and TRBJ2-7, with a weak D call TRBD1 (6 bases). Trimming shortened V by 4 bases and J by 1 base, and 8 bases separated the two germline ends. The CDR3 runs to 13 residues. Germline values: CDR1 MGHDK, CDR2 SYGVNS. The CDR3 loop reads CASSVQGSYEQYF. The CDR3 nucleotides are TGTGCCAGCAGTGTACAGGGTTCCTACGAGCAGTACTTC.

This chain links TRBV5-1 with TRBJ2-7; D is undetermined. V was trimmed by 0 bases and J by 6 bases, leaving 10 bases between them. Germline V gene sequence: CDR1 SGHRS, CDR2 YFSETQ. The CDR3 length is 13 residues. CDR3 loop: CASSLGTVSEQYF. As DNA, the CDR3 is TGCGCCAGCAGCTTGGGTACAGTAAGCGAGCAGTACTTC. Filled out from reference TRBV5-1 and TRBJ2-7, the complete variable domain reads KAGVTQTPRYLIKTRGQQVTLSCSPISGHRSVSWYQQTPGQGLQFLFEYFSETQRNKGNFPGRFSGRQFSNSRSEMNVSTLELGDSALYLCASSLGTVSEQYFGPGTRLTVT.

The chain recombines TRBV19 with TRBJ1-1, with 7 bases that match TRBD1. The CDR3 is 15 amino acids. The J segment lost 4 bases and the V segment lost 3 bases, leaving 8 bases of the junction unmatched. In germline, CDR1 is LNHDA, CDR2 SQIVND (reference sequence). CDR3 DNA: TGTGCCAGTAGTATTACGGGACAGAGGGGCACTGAAGCTTTCTTT. It translates to CASSITGQRGTEAFF.

As DNA, the CDR3 is TGCGCCAGCAGCTTGGCAGAGACCCAGTACTTC. This gives the protein CASSLAETQYF. The gene calls are TRBV5-1 and TRBJ2-5; no clear D. This CDR3 has 11 residues. Germline V CDR1 and CDR2: SGHRS, YFSETQ. Trimming took 0 bases from V and 4 from J, leaving 1 base between them.

The chain joins TRBV7-8 to TRBJ2-1, with a tentative D call TRBD2 (6 bases). In germline, CDR1 is SGHVS, CDR2 FQNEAQ. Deletions cut 3 bases from V and 9 bases from J, with 18 bases between. The CDR3 is made up of 15 amino acids. CDR3 in DNA: TGTGCCAGCAGCTTTAGGGGAGGACTAAACACTGAGCAGTTCTTC. Amino acids: CASSFRGGLNTEQFF. The whole variable domain, filled in from reference TRBV7-8 and TRBJ2-1, reads GAGVSQSPRYKVAKRGQDVALRCDPISGHVSLFWYQQALGQGPEFLTYFQNEAQLDKSGLPSDRFFAERPEGSVSTLKIQRTQQEDSAVYLCASSFRGGLNTEQFFGPGTRLTVL.

CDR3 nucleotide sequence: TGTGCCACTCGACAGTCCGGCACAGATACGCAGTATTTT. It specifies CATRQSGTDTQYF. The chain employs TRBV24-1 and TRBJ2-3; a weak D match, TRBD1 (5 bases). From germline, CDR1 is KGHDR and CDR2 SFDVKD. This CDR3 contains 13 residues. The V and J ends lost 10 bases and 1 base respectively, with 11 bases between them.